The clone carrying this T cell receptor (beta chain) was seen many times. The CDR3 extends over 11 amino acids. Germline assignment: CDR1 SQVTM and CDR2 ANQGSEA. V was trimmed by 0 bases and J by 3 bases, leaving 3 bases between them. Uncontrolled infection, other autoimmune disease, pregnancy or lactation disqualified patients from enrolment. The data were obtained in a study of T cells in Graves' hyperthyroidism and ophthalmopathy. The source material, RNA transcripts, was used to amplify TCR beta CDR3 regions. An initial round of RT-PCR targeting the TCR CDR3 relied on the HTBI primer set. Using its own MiXCR run on the multiplex PCR reads, TCRdb lists one record per CDR3 protein. Of a few hundred thousand distinct CDR3 sequences listed, about half were seen once; the top ten hold about 20%.

The chain combines TRBV29-1 with TRBJ2-7, with unresolved D. The TCR sequence derives from an adult woman with Graves' disease, either hyperthyroidism or ophthalmopathy (not recorded which). The specimen was peripheral blood or thyroid tissue (not recorded which). The CDR3 here is CSVEEFYEQYF. CDR3 in DNA: TGCAGCGTTGAAGAATTCTACGAGCAGTACTTC.